This paragraph covers one T cell receptor (beta chain) sequence. Sequencing was performed with immunoSEQ multiplex PCR; in TCRdb, only in-frame clones are kept and a portion is missing. This sample has about 190,000 clones, with roughly 93% found just once. This sample was taken from a study of T cell responses to AZD1222 COVID-19 vaccine. About the research overall: The study pooled second doses at about 4 or about 12 weeks.

CDR3 size: 16 residues. Trimming took off 3 bases at V and 6 bases at J, with 18 bases between the two ends. The germline V gene has CDR1 LNHDA and CDR2 SQIVND (reference sequence). The chain is built from TRBV19 and TRBJ1-5; unclear D gene. The sequence came from an adult in good health. Sequences were derived from peripheral blood, sampled on day 0 of AZD1222 vaccination. The CDR3 coding sequence is TGTGCCAGTAGTATCCAGATCCGGAGTATGGGTCAGCCCCAGCATTTT. Its translation is CASSIQIRSMGQPQHF.